The rows below give T cell receptor beta chains drawn from one sample of a study of cytomegalovirus exposure and HLA in healthy donors. Libraries were prepared by immunoSEQ multiplex PCR; TCRdb keeps only in-frame clonotypes and omits some of them. The sample includes roughly 140,000 clones, roughly four fifths of them seen just once. The sequencing sample was made of PBMCs. Source of these receptors: a man between 18 and 29 years old in good health and CMV-seronegative. Both conserved end residues are part of each CDR3. A D gene is named only where the DNA matches it firmly. Expanded clones get a size class; other rows say once, few or many, or leave the size out.

TRBD2,TRBJ2-7,TRBV4-1,NA,CASSQGLAGANEQYF,TGCGCCAGCAGCCAGGGACTAGCGGGAGCGAACGAGCAGTACTTC
NA,TRBJ1-4,TRBV15,NA,CATSRGATNEKLFF,TGTGCCACCAGCAGAGGCGCAACTAATGAAAAACTGTTTTTT
NA,TRBJ2-3,TRBV18,few,CASSPPGLGSDTQYF,TGTGCCAGCTCACCACCGGGACTTGGATCTGATACGCAGTATTTT
TRBD1,TRBJ1-1,TRBV6-5,NA,CASNKQGANTEAFF,TGTGCCAGCAATAAACAGGGGGCGAACACTGAAGCTTTCTTT
TRBD2,TRBJ2-1,TRBV10-2,NA,CASRDLAGGSYNEQFF,TGCGCCAGCAGGGATTTAGCGGGCGGCTCCTACAATGAGCAGTTCTTC
TRBD2,TRBJ2-7,TRBV7-9,NA,CSSSFTSGSLYEQYF,TGTTCCAGCAGCTTCACTAGCGGGAGTCTCTACGAGCAGTACTTC
TRBD1,TRBJ1-2,TRBV27,NA,CASSPRFGQGGGYTF,TGTGCCAGCAGTCCTCGATTCGGACAGGGCGGCGGCTACACCTTC
NA,TRBJ2-3,TRBV19,NA,CASSISGDMQYF,TGTGCCAGTAGTATAAGTGGGGACATGCAGTATTTT
TRBD2,TRBJ2-1,TRBV15,NA,CATSRAILAGNEQFF,TGTGCCACCAGCAGGGCGATACTAGCGGGCAATGAGCAGTTCTTC
NA,TRBJ1-2,TRBV19,once,CASSIKPFYGYTF,TGTGCCAGTAGTATAAAGCCCTTCTATGGCTACACCTTC
NA,TRBJ2-7,TRBV6-1,NA,CASSAAGPSYEQYF,TGTGCCAGCAGTGCCGCGGGACCCTCCTACGAGCAGTACTTC
NA,TRBJ1-2,TRBV11-2,NA,CASSIGAGSSYGYTF,TGTGCCAGCAGCATAGGGGCTGGGAGCTCCTATGGCTACACCTTC
TRBD2,TRBJ2-1,TRBV5-8,once,CASRTFEASGINEQFF,TGTGCCAGCAGAACCTTCGAGGCTAGCGGCATCAATGAGCAGTTCTTC
TRBD2,TRBJ2-1,TRBV4-1,NA,CASSLGLARDYNEQFF,TGCGCCAGCAGTCTCGGACTAGCGAGAGACTACAATGAGCAGTTCTTC
TRBD2,TRBJ2-1,TRBV5-4,NA,CASSFTSGRGGEQFF,TGTGCCAGCAGCTTTACTAGCGGGAGAGGGGGGGAGCAGTTCTTC
TRBD2,TRBJ2-3,TRBV9,NA,CASSVGSGNPDTQYF,TGTGCCAGCAGCGTGGGTAGCGGGAATCCAGATACGCAGTATTTT
NA,TRBJ2-3,TRBV4-3,once,CASSLGGAPSTQYF,TGCGCCAGCAGCCTTGGAGGTGCGCCCAGTACGCAGTATTTT
TRBD1,TRBJ1-4,TRBV18,NA,CASSAGQGNEKLFF,TGTGCCAGCTCAGCGGGACAGGGGAATGAAAAACTGTTTTTT
NA,TRBJ2-7,TRBV11-2,NA,CASSSPRRASGEQYF,TGTGCCAGCAGCTCCCCCCGGAGGGCCTCCGGCGAGCAGTACTTC
TRBD2,TRBJ2-5,TRBV29-1,NA,CSVDGSGRAGETQYF,TGCAGCGTTGACGGTAGCGGGAGGGCCGGTGAGACCCAGTACTTC
TRBD1,TRBJ1-2,TRBV19,few,CATTGQARDYGYTF,TGTGCCACCACCGGACAGGCAAGGGACTATGGCTACACCTTC
TRBD1,TRBJ1-1,TRBV6-5,NA,CASSYSDRDSQAFF,TGTGCCAGCAGTTACTCAGACAGGGACAGCCAAGCTTTCTTT
NA,TRBJ1-5,TRBV27,NA,CASRSLGNQPQHF,TGTGCCAGCCGGTCTCTGGGCAATCAGCCCCAGCATTTT
NA,TRBJ2-7,TRBV19,NA,CASSDSGNEQYF,TGTGCCAGTAGTGACTCCGGGAACGAGCAGTACTTC
NA,TRBJ2-7,TRBV19,NA,CASSIAANRLYEQYF,TGTGCCAGTAGTATCGCCGCGAACCGCCTTTACGAGCAGTACTTC
TRBD1,TRBJ2-7,TRBV5-5,NA,CASSLDRAPYEQYF,TGTGCCAGCAGCTTAGACAGGGCACCCTACGAGCAGTACTTC
TRBD2,TRBJ2-7,TRBV9,NA,CASSVGLGGDYEQYF,TGTGCCAGCAGCGTAGGCCTCGGGGGGGACTACGAGCAGTACTTC
TRBD1,TRBJ2-1,TRBV5-4,NA,CASSFTGGTRDEQFF,TGTGCCAGCAGCTTTACAGGGGGCACGAGAGATGAGCAGTTCTTC
TRBD2,TRBJ2-3,TRBV7-2,NA,CASSLLAGGPSDTQYF,TGTGCCAGCAGCTTACTAGCGGGAGGGCCGTCGGATACGCAGTATTTT
NA,TRBJ2-1,TRBV7-8,NA,CASSSRGVFEQFF,TGTGCCAGCAGCTCCAGGGGGGTCTTTGAGCAGTTCTTC
TRBD2,TRBJ2-7,TRBV4-1,NA,CASSPFPLAGESYEQYF,TGCGCCAGCAGCCCCTTCCCACTAGCGGGAGAATCCTACGAGCAGTACTTC
NA,TRBJ2-7,TRBV5-1,NA,CASSLRGNNEQYF,TGCGCCAGCAGCTTGCGGGGTAATAACGAGCAGTACTTC
TRBD1,TRBJ2-7,TRBV13,NA,CASSSLTGTGKRSYEQYF,TGTGCCAGCAGCTCACTCACTGGGACAGGTAAACGATCCTACGAGCAGTACTTC
NA,TRBJ2-2,TRBV9,NA,CASSVRGLNGELFF,TGTGCCAGCAGCGTTAGGGGCCTAAACGGGGAGCTGTTTTTT
TRBD2,TRBJ2-7,TRBV4-2,NA,CASSTTLAVEPYEQYF,TGTGCCAGCAGCACCACCCTAGCGGTCGAACCCTACGAGCAGTACTTC
NA,TRBJ1-1,TRBV19,NA,CASSPGGLTEAFF,TGTGCCAGTAGTCCCGGCGGGCTCACTGAAGCTTTCTTT
NA,TRBJ1-4,TRBV4-3,NA,CASSLERGKANEKLFF,TGCGCCAGCAGCCTGGAACGGGGGAAGGCTAATGAAAAACTGTTTTTT
TRBD2,TRBJ2-1,TRBV19,NA,CATSPGGLANNEQFF,TGTGCCACCTCTCCCGGAGGACTAGCTAACAATGAGCAGTTCTTC
NA,TRBJ1-5,TRBV6-5,few,CASSYSIQGNQPQHF,TGTGCCAGCAGTTACTCGATTCAGGGCAATCAGCCCCAGCATTTT
TRBD2,TRBJ2-2,TRBV5-1,NA,CASSLGTSGTGELFF,TGCGCCAGCAGCTTGGGGACTAGCGGGACCGGGGAGCTGTTTTTT
NA,TRBJ2-7,TRBV6-1,NA,CASTGLASYEQYF,TGTGCCAGCACCGGACTGGCTTCCTACGAGCAGTACTTC
TRBD2,TRBJ2-5,TRBV7-8,NA,CASSSLTSGEETQYF,TGTGCCAGCAGCTCCCTGACTAGCGGGGAAGAGACCCAGTACTTC
NA,TRBJ2-6,TRBV6-6,NA,CASLTGRSGANVLTF,TGTGCCAGCCTCACCGGTCGGTCTGGGGCCAACGTCCTGACCTTC
NA,TRBJ2-3,TRBV19,NA,CASNSADTQYF,TGTGCCAGTAACAGTGCAGATACGCAGTATTTT
TRBD2,TRBJ2-7,TRBV18,once,CASSDRTSGRDYEQYF,TGTGCCAGCTCCGATCGGACTAGCGGGAGGGACTACGAGCAGTACTTC
NA,TRBJ2-7,TRBV7-9,NA,CASSSPSRGGSSYEQYF,TGTGCCAGCAGCTCCCCCTCGAGGGGGGGCAGCTCCTACGAGCAGTACTTC
TRBD2,TRBJ2-1,TRBV15,NA,CATSRDRTSVYQSSYNEQFF,TGTGCCACCAGCAGAGATCGGACTAGCGTATACCAGAGCTCCTACAATGAGCAGTTCTTC
NA,TRBJ2-1,TRBV6-4,NA,CASSDFTRAVDEQFF,TGTGCCAGCAGTGACTTTACTAGAGCGGTGGATGAGCAGTTCTTC
TRBD1,TRBJ2-7,TRBV4-3,NA,CASSQERGPNYEQYF,TGCGCCAGCAGCCAAGAGAGGGGGCCCAACTACGAGCAGTACTTC
TRBD2,TRBJ2-3,TRBV27,NA,CASSSALAGAGRTDTQYF,TGTGCCAGCAGTTCTGCGCTAGCGGGAGCGGGTCGCACAGATACGCAGTATTTT
NA,TRBJ2-1,TRBV6-5,once,CASSYGTSYNEQFF,TGTGCCAGCAGTTACGGGACATCCTACAATGAGCAGTTCTTC
TRBD1,TRBJ1-1,TRBV5-6,NA,CASSLPGQGMNTEAFF,TGTGCCAGCAGCCTCCCGGGACAGGGGATGAACACTGAAGCTTTCTTT